Sequencing of this T cell receptor beta chain was carried out in a study of blood T cell repertoires in COVID-19. Germline V lookup: CDR1 LNHDA, CDR2 SQIVND (reference sequence). Germline trimming cut 5 bases from V and 3 bases from J; bases unmatched to any gene: 5. The CDR3 consists of 14 residues. Assay: immunoSEQ multiplex PCR; the TCRdb copy retains only in-frame clones and omits some. The repertoire has about 130,000 clones, 84% of them found once; the top ten carry roughly two fifths. The chain recombines TRBV19 with TRBJ1-2, with 8 bases identical to TRBD1. The clonotype was recovered from a human donor in a cohort sampled during active COVID-19. Sequenced: peripheral blood. The CDR3, as DNA: TGTGCCAGTAGTCGGACAGGGCCCTACTATGGCTACACCTTC. This translates into CASSRTGPYYGYTF.